What follows are 20 T cell receptor beta chains derived from one specimen sequenced in a study of Ad26.COV2.S vaccination and SARS-CoV-2 variants listed by TCRdb under 2021. Receptor libraries were prepared by the immunoSEQ multiplex PCR assay. TCRdb re-hosts the immuneACCESS table, in-frame sequences only. Its copies lack some clones; in the studies checked, an unresolved V gene accounts for under half of them, and the cause for the rest is not known. This sample holds around 450,000 clones; 89% were observed only once. Roughly 2.5% of the sample goes to the ten largest clones. The sample's treatment or condition label, decoded: some 19 received Ad26.COV2.S at low or high dose, single or two shots; about 5 received placebo; per-sample allocation not given. For vaccine and placebo recipients, the sequenced repertoires came from samples collected on day 63 after the first injection. The sample in question was peripheral blood, obtained in a trial of Ad26.COV2.S vaccine versus placebo. The receptors here all came from a person aged 18-60 years who received the Ad26.COV2.S COVID-19 vaccine or a placebo.

This chain uses TRBV18 with TRBJ2-3; 8 bases agree with TRBD2. Per the germline V gene, CDR1 is KGHSH and CDR2 is LQKENI. After removal of 4 bases from V and 7 bases from J, the junction contained 13 bases not matched to a gene. CDR3 length equals 16 residues. CDR3 amino acids: CASSQGQRGTMNTQYF. For the CDR3, the DNA is TGTGCCAGCTCACAGGGCCAGCGGGGGACAATGAATACGCAGTATTTT.

V gene TRBV6-6 combines with J gene TRBJ2-3; 9 bases agree with TRBD2. This CDR3 comprises 15 residues. The germline V gene encodes CDR1 MNHNY and CDR2 SVGAGI (reference sequence). Trimming at V came to 5 bases and at J to 3 bases, leaving 6 bases not matched to a gene. Here the CDR3 reads CASSDPGLATDTQYF. CDR3 bases: TGTGCCAGCAGTGATCCGGGACTAGCAACAGATACGCAGTATTTT.

The rearrangement joins TRBV7-8 to TRBJ1-6; D unclear. V was cut by 3 bases and J by 8 bases, with 11 bases left in between. The CDR3 spans 14 residues. Per the germline V gene, CDR1 is SGHVS and CDR2 is FQNEAQ. The CDR3 here is CASSLDPVDSPLHF. CDR3 DNA sequence: TGTGCCAGCAGCTTGGACCCAGTGGATTCACCCCTCCACTTT. The full variable domain, in which reference TRBV7-8 and TRBJ1-6 provide the parts outside the CDR3, is GAGVSQSPRYKVAKRGQDVALRCDPISGHVSLFWYQQALGQGPEFLTYFQNEAQLDKSGLPSDRFFAERPEGSVSTLKIQRTQQEDSAVYLCASSLDPVDSPLHFGNGTRLTVT.

The V gene is TRBV6-5, the J gene TRBJ1-5; 9 bases map to TRBD1. Germline V gene sequence: CDR1 MNHEY, CDR2 SVGAGI. This CDR3 has 15 amino acids. Trimming removed 6 bases from V and 2 bases from J; junction bases left unmatched: 5. As DNA, the CDR3 is TGTGCCAGCAGAACACAGGGGGCTGGCAATCAGCCCCAGCATTTT. It specifies CASRTQGAGNQPQHF.

The rearrangement joins TRBV9 to TRBJ2-3; 13 nucleotides agree with TRBD2. Germline assignment: CDR1 SGDLS and CDR2 YYNGEE. CDR3 length: 18 amino acids. Trimming took 0 bases from V and 1 from J; bases not matched to a gene: 5. In DNA form, the CDR3 reads TGTGCCAGCAGCGTAGCCCGGACTAGCGGGGGTCGCACAGATACGCAGTATTTT. Translation: CASSVARTSGGRTDTQYF.

This rearrangement joins TRBV6-5 to TRBJ1-1, with D perhaps TRBD1 (5 bases). Germline CDR1 MNHEY, CDR2 SVGAGI. The CDR3 contains 14 residues. V was clipped by 6 bases and J by 6 bases, with 17 bases between them. CDR3 amino acids: CASRRQNLRAEAFF. CDR3 nucleotides: TGTGCCAGCAGGAGACAGAACCTCCGCGCTGAAGCTTTCTTT.

J is TRBJ1-2 and V is TRBV7-8; D uncertain. CDR1 SGHVS and CDR2 FQNEAQ come from the germline V gene. Trimming stripped 5 bases from V and 7 bases from J, with 20 bases between. CDR3 size: 15 residues. This chain's CDR3 is CASSPVSWRAGGYTF. The CDR3 DNA reads TGTGCCAGCAGCCCAGTTTCGTGGAGGGCTGGTGGCTACACCTTC. The whole variable domain, filled in from reference TRBV7-8 and TRBJ1-2, reads GAGVSQSPRYKVAKRGQDVALRCDPISGHVSLFWYQQALGQGPEFLTYFQNEAQLDKSGLPSDRFFAERPEGSVSTLKIQRTQQEDSAVYLCASSPVSWRAGGYTFGSGTRLTVV.

The rearrangement links TRBV2 to TRBJ2-7; the match to TRBD1 covers 10 bases. The CDR3 is made up of 13 amino acids. CDR1 and CDR2 (germline): SNHLY, FYNNEI. Losses at the gene ends were 11 bases for V and 2 bases for J; bases not matched to a gene: 6. The CDR3 bases are TGTGCCGGAGGGACAGGGGCGCCCTACGAGCAGTACGTC. Translation gives CAGGTGAPYEQYV.

The V call is TRBV18, the J call TRBJ1-3, with a tentative D call TRBD1 (6 bases). The V gene lost 3 bases and the J gene lost 4 bases, with 16 bases spanning the gap. This CDR3 is 16 amino acids long. Germline-derived CDR1 and CDR2 are KGHSH and LQKENI. CDR3 residues: CASSPSGGRGGNTIYF. The CDR3 nucleotides read TGTGCCAGCTCACCCTCCGGGGGCCGGGGAGGAAACACCATATATTTT.

This chain links TRBV2 with TRBJ2-1, with 13 positions matching TRBD2. CDR3 size: 18 residues. V dropped 4 bases and J dropped 4; count of bases not matched to a gene: 10. Germline CDR1 and CDR2: SNHLY and FYNNEI. CDR3 in amino acids: CASSVLGTSGNRYNEQFF. The DNA for the CDR3 is TGTGCCAGCAGTGTTTTGGGGACTAGCGGGAATCGATACAATGAGCAGTTCTTC.

This clone is a singleton in its sample. V usage is TRBV5-1 and J usage is TRBJ1-6, with D uncertain. Looked up from germline, CDR1 is SGHRS and CDR2 is YFSETQ. The CDR3 length is 15 residues. V lost 0 bases, J lost 7 bases, and 11 bases lay in between. CDR3 in DNA: TGCGCCAGCAGCTTGGCCGGCCGCGGAAATTCACCCCTCCACTTT. Translation: CASSLAGRGNSPLHF.

This rearrangement joins TRBV7-3 to TRBJ2-3, with a weak D call TRBD2 (5 bases). Trimming cost V 3 bases and J 5 bases, with 9 bases left between them. Germline lookup yields CDR1 SGHTA and CDR2 FQGTGA. This CDR3 has 13 residues. For the CDR3, the DNA is TGTGCCAGCAGCTTCGGACTTTTAGATACGCAGTATTTT. Its translation is CASSFGLLDTQYF.

The J gene is TRBJ2-7, the V gene TRBV6-6, with TRBD2 as a possible D gene (6 bases). The V end was cut by 2 bases, the J end by 6 bases, with 14 bases between. Per germline, CDR1 MNHNY and CDR2 SVGAGI (reference sequence). This CDR3 contains 14 residues. CDR3 sequence reads: CASSYGLDGSEQYV. CDR3 nucleotide sequence: TGTGCCAGCAGTTACGGGTTGGACGGGAGCGAGCAGTACGTC.

This chain connects TRBV11-2 to TRBJ2-1, with D unclear. Trimming pared 3 bases from V and 4 bases from J, leaving 16 bases between. Germline assignment: CDR1 SGHAT and CDR2 FQNNGV. The CDR3 sequence is 16 residues long. CDR3 in DNA: TGTGCCAGCAGCTTCGATTTGAGTCCGAGGTACAATGAGCAGTTCTTC. Translating gives CASSFDLSPRYNEQFF.

This clone was seen only once. As DNA, the CDR3 is TGTGCCAGCAGTTACTCATTTAGACAGGGCTACGAGCAGTACTTC. Protein: CASSYSFRQGYEQYF. The chain combines TRBV6-2 or TRBV6-3 with TRBJ2-7; TRBD1 agrees at 7 bases. This CDR3 contains 15 residues. CDR1 is MNHEY and CDR2 is SVGEGT in the germline V gene. V dropped 0 bases and J dropped 3; count of bases not matched to a gene: 5.

V and J are TRBV28 and TRBJ1-1; 8 positions match TRBD1. Looked up from germline, CDR1 is MDHEN and CDR2 is SYDVKM. Trimming took 4 bases from V and 3 from J; bases not matched to a gene: 4. This CDR3 spans 14 amino acids. This CDR3 reads CASSSGGTDTEAFF. The DNA for the CDR3 is TGTGCCAGCAGTTCAGGGGGCACGGACACTGAAGCTTTCTTT. The variable domain in full, with the rest retrieved from reference TRBV28 and TRBJ1-1, is DVKVTQSSRYLVKRTGEKVFLECVQDMDHENMFWYRQDPGLGLRLIYFSYDVKMKEKGDIPEGYSVSREKKERFSLILESASTNQTSMYLCASSSGGTDTEAFFGQGTRLTVV.

The rearrangement joins TRBV7-2 to TRBJ1-3, with 7 bases lining up with TRBD1. Germline CDR1 SGHTA, CDR2 FQGNSA. After removal of 5 bases from V and 0 bases from J, the junction contained 4 bases not matched to a gene. The CDR3 covers 15 residues. Here the CDR3 reads CASSPGTVSGNTIYF. The CDR3 region has the DNA TGTGCCAGCAGCCCAGGGACAGTCTCTGGAAACACCATATATTTT.

This chain uses TRBV14 with TRBJ2-5, with 9 positions matching TRBD1. Trimming cost V 1 base and J 7 bases; bases outside gene matches: 10. This CDR3 is 16 amino acids long. Germline CDR1 is SGHDN and CDR2 is FVKESK. CDR3 sequence (DNA): TGTGCCAGCAGCCAAGGTCCGGGACAGGGCTCTGGGACCCAGTACTTC. This sequence encodes CASSQGPGQGSGTQYF.

The genes are TRBV19 and TRBJ2-1; D is possibly TRBD1 or TRBD2 (5 bases each). Germline CDR1 is LNHDA and CDR2 is SQIVND (reference sequence). V lost 6 bases and J lost 4, with 10 bases in between. This CDR3 contains 13 residues. This CDR3 reads CASRRDRYNEQFF. DNA for the CDR3: TGTGCCAGTAGGAGGGACCGATACAATGAGCAGTTCTTC. The whole variable domain, filled in from reference TRBV19 and TRBJ2-1, reads DGGITQSPKYLFRKEGQNVTLSCEQNLNHDAMYWYRQDPGQGLRLIYYSQIVNDFQKGDIAEGYSVSREKKESFPLTVTSAQKNPTAFYLCASRRDRYNEQFFGPGTRLTVL.

V and J are TRBV5-1 and TRBJ2-2; no definite D call. Germline lookup yields CDR1 SGHRS and CDR2 YFSETQ. CDR3 length equals 15 residues. With 1 base removed from V and 5 bases from J, the gap between germline ends came to 12 bases. The CDR3 sequence: CASSLNGEKTGELFF. The CDR3 bases are TGCGCCAGCAGCTTGAATGGGGAAAAGACCGGGGAGCTGTTTTTT.